Given below is one T cell receptor beta chain in context. The V gene's germline CDR1 is SGHTA and CDR2 FQGNSA. J gave up 6 bases and V 1 base, and 8 bases lay outside the gene matches. The CDR3 totals 15 residues. This entry is derived from a study of cytomegalovirus exposure and HLA in healthy donors. The PCR made use of 60 Vbeta and 13 Jbeta primers. TCRdb's table, derived via immunoSEQ multiplex PCR, lists solely in-frame clones and lacks some. The table includes around 100,000 clones, roughly 77% detected once. The sequenced material came from PBMCs. The J gene is TRBJ1-1, the V gene TRBV7-2, with TRBD1 matching 7 bases. This sequence was found in a young man in good health and CMV-seronegative. The CDR3 loop is CASSLGTGVNSEAFF. In DNA form, the CDR3 reads TGTGCCAGCAGCTTAGGAACAGGGGTAAATTCTGAAGCTTTCTTT.